This TCR beta chain was identified during a study of T cells in Graves' hyperthyroidism and ophthalmopathy. Broader study findings: Appearing also in blood were most of the thyroid clonotypes expanded above 0.001.

Clinical symptoms, serum thyroxine, TRAb, thyroid ultrasound and orbital computed tomography informed diagnoses. Looked up from germline, CDR1 is LNHDA and CDR2 is SQIVND (reference sequence). V shed 4 bases, J shed 4 bases, and the junction held 5 bases outside the gene matches. The CDR3 runs 14 residues. The CDR3 regions of TCR beta were amplified from RNA transcripts. The HTBI set primed first-round TCR CDR3 RT-PCR. From the multiplex PCR reads, TCRdb called clonotypes with MiXCR, one entry per CDR3 protein. Among around 300,000 distinct CDR3 sequences listed, approximately 13% were seen once. Points on this clonotype: Its antigen is unknown.

The clonotype originates from a woman under 40 with Graves' hyperthyroidism. Input material: blood. The chain has TRBV19 and TRBJ2-3; 7 bases map to TRBD2. CDR3 DNA sequence: TGTGCCAGTAGTAGCGGGAGCTCCGCAGATACGCAGTATTTT. Its translation is CASSSGSSADTQYF.